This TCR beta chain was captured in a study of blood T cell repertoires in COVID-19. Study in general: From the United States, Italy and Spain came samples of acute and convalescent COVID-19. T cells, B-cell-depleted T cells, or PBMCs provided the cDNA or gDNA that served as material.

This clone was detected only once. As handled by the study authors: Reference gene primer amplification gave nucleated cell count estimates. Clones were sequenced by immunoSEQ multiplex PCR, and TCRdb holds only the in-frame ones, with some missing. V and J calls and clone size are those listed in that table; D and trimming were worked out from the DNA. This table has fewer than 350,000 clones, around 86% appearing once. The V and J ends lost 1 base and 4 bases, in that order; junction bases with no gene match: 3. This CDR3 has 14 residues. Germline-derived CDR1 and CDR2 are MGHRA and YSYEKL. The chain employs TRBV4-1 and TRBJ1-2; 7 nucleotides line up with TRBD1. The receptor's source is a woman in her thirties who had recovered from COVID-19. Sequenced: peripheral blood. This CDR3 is CASSQVGQAYGYTF. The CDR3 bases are TGCGCCAGCAGCCAAGTCGGACAGGCCTATGGCTACACCTTC.